What follows are 27 T cell receptor beta chains derived from one specimen sequenced in a study of shared clonotypes between healthy human individuals. Only in-frame clones appear in the TCRdb table, and some are missing; sequencing was by immunoSEQ multiplex PCR. The table lists 2 million to 2.5 million clones, approximately 90% of them singletons. Sequenced material: naive CD4+ T cells from PBMCs. Subset described: CD45RA+ positively selected. These receptors were collected from a man aged 18 to 29 in good health. Some clones in this sample may be carry-over from other donors' samples.

A remark on this clone: Distinct nucleotide sequences in the sample also encode this CDR3. The chain combines TRBV7-2 with TRBJ2-5; TRBD2 matches 7 bases. The V segment lost 5 bases and the J segment 5 bases; nucleotides outside the gene matches: 5. Germline V lookup: CDR1 SGHTA, CDR2 FQGNSA. The CDR3 length is 13 residues. CDR3 DNA sequence: TGTGCCAGCAGCCTCGGGGGAGGGGAGACCCAGTACTTC. This sequence encodes CASSLGGGETQYF.

The chain joins TRBV2 to TRBJ1-5; D unclear. Germline V lookup: CDR1 SNHLY, CDR2 FYNNEI. Trimming removed 8 bases from V and 0 bases from J, with 11 bases in between. The CDR3 extends over 14 amino acids. The CDR3 loop is CASATQVSNQPQHF. CDR3 in DNA: TGTGCCAGCGCGACACAAGTTAGCAATCAGCCCCAGCATTTT.

This chain connects TRBV10-2 to TRBJ2-1; tentative D call: TRBD2 (5 bases). Germline-derived CDR1 and CDR2 are WSHSY and SAAADI. The CDR3 length is 14 residues. V was pared by 4 bases and J by 6 bases, with 13 bases between. In nucleotides, the CDR3 is TGCGCCAGCAGTGGCGACTATGAGGGCAATGAGCAGTTCTTC. It translates to CASSGDYEGNEQFF.

In DNA form, the CDR3 reads TGTGCCAGCAGTTTCGCAGGGGGCTACTATGGCTACACCTTC. It is translated as CASSFAGGYYGYTF. This chain connects TRBV28 to TRBJ1-2; 8 bases are a match to TRBD1. The V gene end was trimmed by 3 bases and the J gene end by 3 bases; junction bases not matched to a gene: 3. Germline CDR1 is MDHEN and CDR2 is SYDVKM. This CDR3 has 14 amino acids.

The V gene is TRBV7-2, the J gene TRBJ1-2; 9 bases line up with TRBD1. The germline V gene encodes CDR1 SGHTA and CDR2 FQGNSA. With V trimmed by 5 bases and J by 1 base, 8 bases remained unmatched. The CDR3 sequence is 16 residues long. CDR3 sequence (DNA): TGTGCCAGCAGCGAACCGGGACAGGGCCTTAACTATGGCTACACCTTC. Protein: CASSEPGQGLNYGYTF.

The V and J genes are TRBV27 and TRBJ1-5; D is perhaps TRBD1 (6 bases). CDR1 is MNHEY, CDR2 SMNVEV, per germline (reference sequence). Between the trimmed V and J ends, which lost 4 bases and 4 bases, there was a span of 14 bases. The length of the CDR3 is 15 residues. DNA of the CDR3: TGTGCCAGCAGTTCTCCTGACAGGAGTAATCAGCCCCAGCATTTT. It yields the protein CASSSPDRSNQPQHF.

Turning to this clone: Other DNA sequences of this sample code for an identical CDR3. The chain's CDR3 is CASSLLAGGDTGELFF. CDR3 nucleotides: TGTGCCAGCAGCTTACTAGCGGGAGGCGACACCGGGGAGCTGTTTTTT. The chain couples TRBV7-9 to TRBJ2-2; TRBD2 matches at 11 bases. There are 16 residues in the CDR3. Trimming removed 2 bases from V and 3 bases from J; junction bases left unmatched: 2. Germline CDR1 reads SEHNR; CDR2 reads FQNEAQ (reference sequence).

The V and J genes are TRBV7-7 and TRBJ2-5; D might be TRBD2 (5 bases). CDR1 and CDR2 (germline): SSHAT, FNYEAQ (reference sequence). V lost 3 bases and J 2 bases, leaving 10 bases between the germline ends. The CDR3 runs 14 residues. CDR3 coding DNA: TGTGCCAGCAGCTTTGCCGGGATTCAAGAGACCCAGTACTTC. Protein product: CASSFAGIQETQYF.

CDR3 in amino acids: CASSLNEYNEQFF. The CDR3 DNA reads TGTGCCAGCAGCTTAAACGAATACAATGAGCAGTTCTTC. The chain is built from TRBV7-6 and TRBJ2-1, with no clear D. CDR3 length: 13 residues. The V and J ends lost 2 bases and 4 bases respectively, with 6 bases between them. CDR1 is SGHVS, CDR2 FNYEAQ, per germline. Variable domain in full (rest from reference TRBV7-6 and TRBJ2-1): GAGVSQSPRYKVTKRGQDVALRCDPISGHVSLYWYRQALGQGPEFLTYFNYEAQQDKSGLPNDRFSAERPEGSISTLTIQRTEQRDSAMYRCASSLNEYNEQFFGPGTRLTVL.

This clone was found once. The rearrangement uses TRBV4-2 and TRBJ2-7; possible D gene TRBD1, 6 bases. The length of the CDR3 is 15 residues. V shed 0 bases and J shed 3 bases, with 12 bases lying between them. The germline V gene encodes CDR1 LGHNA and CDR2 YNFKEQ. The CDR3 loop is CASSQDRTANYEQYF. The CDR3 DNA reads as TGTGCCAGCAGCCAAGATCGGACAGCGAACTACGAGCAGTACTTC.

The chain links TRBV19 to TRBJ2-1; TRBD1 matches 9 bases. V lost 4 bases to trimming and J lost 7 bases; unmatched junction nucleotides: 8. Per germline, CDR1 LNHDA and CDR2 SQIVND (reference sequence). This CDR3 has 15 amino acids. CDR3 amino acids: CASSTGQGRMNEQFF. The CDR3 DNA reads as TGTGCCAGTAGTACAGGACAGGGGAGGATGAATGAGCAGTTCTTC.

Turning to this clone: Germline and junction disagree at one end, which may indicate a read error. The rearrangement joins TRBV13 to TRBJ2-1; weak D call: TRBD2 (6 bases). The CDR3 is 14 amino acids. Germline CDR1 is PRHDT and CDR2 is FYEKMQ (reference sequence). The CDR3 reads CASSPRGAYNEQFF. CDR3 sequence (DNA): TGTGCCAGCAGCCCCCGCGGGGCCTACAACGAGCAGTTCTTC.

The chain couples TRBV5-1 to TRBJ2-5; 10 bases fit TRBD2. Germline V gives CDR1 SGHRS, CDR2 YFSETQ. With 1 base clipped from V and 5 bases from J, the junction kept 8 bases outside the gene matches. The CDR3 has 16 residues. For the CDR3, the DNA is TGCGCCAGCAGCTTGCGCCAGCGGGAGGGCCGTGAGACCCAGTACTTC. It specifies CASSLRQREGRETQYF.

This chain joins TRBV18 and TRBJ2-1, with 10 bases identical to TRBD2. There are 19 residues in the CDR3. V gave up 2 bases and J gave up 0 bases; unmatched junction bases: 10. Per the germline V gene, CDR1 is KGHSH and CDR2 is LQKENI. The chain's CDR3 is CASSPKIGAGGPSYNEQFF. CDR3 DNA sequence: TGTGCCAGCTCACCAAAGATCGGAGCGGGAGGGCCCTCCTACAATGAGCAGTTCTTC.

This clone is a singleton in its sample. The chain carries TRBV19 and TRBJ2-1; D may be TRBD2 (5 bases). The V and J ends lost 7 bases and 2 bases respectively, with 15 bases between them. The CDR3 sequence is 15 residues long. CDR1 is LNHDA, CDR2 SQIVND, per germline (reference sequence). DNA for the CDR3: TGTGCCAGTACCCCCAGCGGCCAACCCTACAATGAGCAGTTCTTC. The encoded protein is CASTPSGQPYNEQFF.

This clone was recorded once. The CDR3 region has the DNA TGTGCCAGCAGCTTGGTAGGTCCCTACGAGCAGTACTTC. Its translation: CASSLVGPYEQYF. The chain is built from TRBV5-8 and TRBJ2-7; unclear D gene. CDR3 length equals 13 residues. Trimming took off 0 bases at V and 2 bases at J, with 6 bases between the two ends. Germline CDR1 SGHTS, CDR2 YDEGEE.

The gene calls are TRBV11-2 and TRBJ2-6; possible D gene TRBD2, 5 bases. The CDR3 contains 14 residues. Trimming shortened V by 3 bases and J by 4 bases, and 7 bases separated the two germline ends. In germline, CDR1 is SGHAT, CDR2 FQNNGV. For the CDR3, the DNA is TGTGCCAGCAGCTTGGGAGCAGGGGCCAACGTCCTGACTTTC. As protein: CASSLGAGANVLTF.

CDR3 DNA sequence: TGCGCCAGCAGCCTCGAATACAGGGTCGGGGAGCTGTTTTTT. Protein: CASSLEYRVGELFF. The chain has TRBV5-1 and TRBJ2-2, with D tentatively TRBD1 (6 bases). Between the trimmed V and J ends, which lost 4 bases and 7 bases, there was a span of 14 bases. Germline values: CDR1 SGHRS, CDR2 YFSETQ. The CDR3 totals 14 residues. The full variable domain, in which reference TRBV5-1 and TRBJ2-2 provide the parts outside the CDR3, is KAGVTQTPRYLIKTRGQQVTLSCSPISGHRSVSWYQQTPGQGLQFLFEYFSETQRNKGNFPGRFSGRQFSNSRSEMNVSTLELGDSALYLCASSLEYRVGELFFGEGSRLTVL.

The chain joins TRBV7-2 to TRBJ2-3; 8 bases agree with TRBD1. The ends lost 4 bases at V and 4 bases at J; junction bases unmatched: 4. CDR3 length equals 14 residues. Germline CDR1 reads SGHTA; CDR2 reads FQGNSA. CDR3 bases: TGTGCCAGCAGCTCGAGACAGGGGCCAGATACGCAGTATTTT. This translates into CASSSRQGPDTQYF.

This clone was recorded only once. The V gene is TRBV28, the J gene TRBJ2-2; D is ambiguous. Trimming took 6 bases from V and 4 from J, leaving 12 bases between them. Germline V gene sequence: CDR1 MDHEN, CDR2 SYDVKM. This CDR3 has 14 amino acids. In nucleotides, the CDR3 is TGTGCCAGCAGACACCGGATAGGCACCGGGGAGCTGTTTTTT. The encoded protein is CASRHRIGTGELFF. The whole variable domain, remainder taken from reference TRBV28 and TRBJ2-2, is DVKVTQSSRYLVKRTGEKVFLECVQDMDHENMFWYRQDPGLGLRLIYFSYDVKMKEKGDIPEGYSVSREKKERFSLILESASTNQTSMYLCASRHRIGTGELFFGEGSRLTVL.

The V and J genes are TRBV28 and TRBJ2-5; D not certain. CDR1 and CDR2 from the germline V gene are MDHEN and SYDVKM. The CDR3 extends over 16 amino acids. Deletions cut 4 bases from V and 4 bases from J, with 19 bases between. The CDR3 nucleotides are TGTGCCAGCAGTTCCCCTCCCCAGGCAAGAGGAGAGACCCAGTACTTC. Its protein product is CASSSPPQARGETQYF.

The V call is TRBV10-2, the J call TRBJ2-6; D gene unclear. The CDR3 is 14 amino acids. CDR1 and CDR2 from the germline V gene are WSHSY and SAAADI. With 7 bases removed from V and 0 bases from J, the gap between germline ends came to 7 bases. The DNA of the CDR3 is TGCGCCAGCACCGGCGGCTCTGGGGCCAACGTCCTGACTTTC. Amino acids: CASTGGSGANVLTF.

The rearrangement uses TRBV27 and TRBJ1-4, with D unclear. Deletions cut 4 bases from V and 3 bases from J, with 12 bases between. Germline values: CDR1 MNHEY, CDR2 SMNVEV (reference sequence). This CDR3 contains 15 residues. As DNA, the CDR3 is TGTGCCAGCAGTTATATGGGCAGACCTAATGAAAAACTGTTTTTT. Amino acid sequence: CASSYMGRPNEKLFF.

The chain links TRBV28 to TRBJ1-2, with 7 bases fitting TRBD1. J was trimmed by 7 bases and V by 6 bases; bases with no gene match: 8. This CDR3 contains 13 residues. The V gene's germline CDR1 is MDHEN and CDR2 SYDVKM. CDR3 in amino acids: CASRTGTASGYTF. The CDR3 nucleotides read TGTGCCAGCAGGACCGGGACAGCCTCTGGCTACACCTTC.

This clone was detected once. The V call is TRBV10-3, the J call TRBJ2-1; a weak D match, TRBD2 (5 bases). Germline lookup yields CDR1 ENHRY and CDR2 SYGVKD. This CDR3 comprises 14 residues. V was pared by 6 bases and J by 6 bases, with 15 bases between. CDR3 sequence: CAIRRLPSPNEQFF. The CDR3 region has the DNA TGTGCCATCAGGAGACTACCTTCACCCAATGAGCAGTTCTTC.

This clone was recorded only once. This chain joins TRBV19 and TRBJ2-1; either TRBD1 or TRBD2 may supply D (5 bases each). The V and J ends lost 3 bases and 5 bases respectively, with 5 bases between them. The V gene's germline CDR1 is LNHDA and CDR2 SQIVND (reference sequence). The CDR3 covers 12 residues. The CDR3 spells CASSMGDNEQFF. Here the CDR3 DNA reads TGTGCCAGTAGTATGGGGGACAATGAGCAGTTCTTC.

The chain links TRBV10-3 to TRBJ2-5; TRBD2 aligns across 10 bases. Trimming cost V 6 bases and J 2 bases; bases outside gene matches: 6. The CDR3 covers 15 residues. CDR1 is ENHRY, CDR2 SYGVKD, per germline. CDR3 protein: CAIRAGTSVQETQYF. The CDR3 DNA is TGTGCCATCAGGGCCGGGACTAGCGTACAAGAGACCCAGTACTTC.